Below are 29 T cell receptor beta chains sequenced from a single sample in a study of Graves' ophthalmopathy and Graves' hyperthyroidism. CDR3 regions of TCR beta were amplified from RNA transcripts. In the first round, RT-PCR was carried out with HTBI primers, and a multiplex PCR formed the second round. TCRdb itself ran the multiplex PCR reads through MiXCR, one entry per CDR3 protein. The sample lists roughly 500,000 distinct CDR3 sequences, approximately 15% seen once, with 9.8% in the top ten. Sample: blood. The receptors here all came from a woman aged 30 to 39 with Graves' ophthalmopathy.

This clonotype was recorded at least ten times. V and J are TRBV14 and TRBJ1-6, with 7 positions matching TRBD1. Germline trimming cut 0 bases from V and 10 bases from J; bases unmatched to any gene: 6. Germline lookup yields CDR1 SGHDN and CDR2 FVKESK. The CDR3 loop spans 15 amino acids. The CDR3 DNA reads TGTGCCAGCAGCCAAGACAACAGGGGTGGCTCACCCCTCCACTTT. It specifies CASSQDNRGGSPLHF.

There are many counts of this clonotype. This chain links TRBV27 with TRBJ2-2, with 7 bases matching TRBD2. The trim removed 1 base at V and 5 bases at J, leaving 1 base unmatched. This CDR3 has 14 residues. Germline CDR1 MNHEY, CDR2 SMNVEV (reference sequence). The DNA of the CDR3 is TGTGCCAGCAGTTTATGGGAGGGAACCGGGGAGCTGTTTTTT. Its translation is CASSLWEGTGELFF.

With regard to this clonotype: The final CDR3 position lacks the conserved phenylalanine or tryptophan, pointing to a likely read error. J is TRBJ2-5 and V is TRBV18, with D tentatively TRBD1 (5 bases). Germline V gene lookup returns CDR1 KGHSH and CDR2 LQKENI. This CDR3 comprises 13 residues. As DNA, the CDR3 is TGTGCTAGCTCACCTCGACAGCTAGAGACCCAGTACTTG. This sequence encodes CASSPRQLETQYL.

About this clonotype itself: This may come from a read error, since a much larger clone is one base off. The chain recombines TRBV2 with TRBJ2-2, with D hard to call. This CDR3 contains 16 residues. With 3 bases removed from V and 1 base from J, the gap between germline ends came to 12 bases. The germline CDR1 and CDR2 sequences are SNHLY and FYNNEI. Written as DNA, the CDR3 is TGTGCCAGCAGTGAGGTGAGGTTGAAGAACACCGGGGAGCTGTTTTTT. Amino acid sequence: CASSEVRLKNTGELFF.

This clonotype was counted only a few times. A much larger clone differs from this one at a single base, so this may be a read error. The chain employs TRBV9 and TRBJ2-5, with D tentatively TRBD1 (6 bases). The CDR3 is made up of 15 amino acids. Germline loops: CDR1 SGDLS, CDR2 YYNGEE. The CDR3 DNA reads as TGTGCCAGCAGCGAACAGGGTGTGGGGGAAGAGACCAAGTACTTC. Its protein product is CASSEQGVGEETKYF.

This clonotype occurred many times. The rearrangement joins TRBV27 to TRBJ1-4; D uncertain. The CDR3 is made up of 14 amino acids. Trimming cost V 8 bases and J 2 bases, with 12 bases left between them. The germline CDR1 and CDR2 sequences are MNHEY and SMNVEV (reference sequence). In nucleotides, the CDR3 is TGTGCCAGCGCAACGTCCAAGACTAATGAAAAACTGTTTTTT. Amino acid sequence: CASATSKTNEKLFF. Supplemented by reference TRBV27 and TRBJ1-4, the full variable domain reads EAQVTQNPRYLITVTGKKLTVTCSQNMNHEYMSWYRQDPGLGLRQIYYSMNVEVTDKGDVPEGYKVSRKEKRNFPLILESPSPNQTSLYFCASATSKTNEKLFFGSGTQLSVL.

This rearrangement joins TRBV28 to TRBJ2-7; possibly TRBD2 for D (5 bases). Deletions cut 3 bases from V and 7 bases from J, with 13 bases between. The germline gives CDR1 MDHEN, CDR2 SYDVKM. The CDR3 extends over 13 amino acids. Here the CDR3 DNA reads TGTGCCAGCAGTTTGGTACGGGGTCAGGAGCAGTACTTC. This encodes CASSLVRGQEQYF.

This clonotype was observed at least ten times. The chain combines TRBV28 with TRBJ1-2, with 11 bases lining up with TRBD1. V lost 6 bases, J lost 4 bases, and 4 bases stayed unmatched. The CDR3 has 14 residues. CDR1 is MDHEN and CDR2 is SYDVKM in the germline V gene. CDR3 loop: CASRGTGGSYGYTF. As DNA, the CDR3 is TGTGCCAGCAGGGGGACAGGGGGGAGCTATGGCTACACCTTC.

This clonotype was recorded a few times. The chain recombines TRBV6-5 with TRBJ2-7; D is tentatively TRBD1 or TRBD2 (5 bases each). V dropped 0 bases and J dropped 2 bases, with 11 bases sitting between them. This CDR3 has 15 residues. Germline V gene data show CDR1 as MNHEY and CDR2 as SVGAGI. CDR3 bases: TGTGCCAGCAGTTACTCTGGGGGTGAGACCTACGAGCAGTACTTC. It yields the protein CASSYSGGETYEQYF.

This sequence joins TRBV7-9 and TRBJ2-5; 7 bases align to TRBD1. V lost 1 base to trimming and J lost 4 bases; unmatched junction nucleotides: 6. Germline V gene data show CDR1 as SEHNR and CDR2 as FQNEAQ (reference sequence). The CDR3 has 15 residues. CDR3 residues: CASSLGQGGTETQYF. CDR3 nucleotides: TGTGCCAGCAGCTTAGGACAGGGCGGAACAGAGACCCAGTACTTC.

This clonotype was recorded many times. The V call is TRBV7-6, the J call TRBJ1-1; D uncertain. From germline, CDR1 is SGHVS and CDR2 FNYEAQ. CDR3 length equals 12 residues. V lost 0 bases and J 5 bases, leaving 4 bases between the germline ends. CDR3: CASSLAPTEAFF. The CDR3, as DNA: TGTGCCAGCAGCTTAGCGCCGACTGAAGCTTTCTTT.

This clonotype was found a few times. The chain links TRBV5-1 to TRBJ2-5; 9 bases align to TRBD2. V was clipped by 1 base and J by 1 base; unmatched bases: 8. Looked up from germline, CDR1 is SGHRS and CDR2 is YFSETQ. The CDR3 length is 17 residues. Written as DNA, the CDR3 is TGCGCCAGCAGCTTGCGCCTAGCGGGAAAGTTCCAAGAGACCCAGTACTTC. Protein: CASSLRLAGKFQETQYF.

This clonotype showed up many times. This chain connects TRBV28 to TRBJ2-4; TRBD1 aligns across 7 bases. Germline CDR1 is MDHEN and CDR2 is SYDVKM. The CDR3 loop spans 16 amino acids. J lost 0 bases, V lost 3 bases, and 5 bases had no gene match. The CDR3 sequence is CASSFGQELAKNIQYF. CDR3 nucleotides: TGTGCCAGCAGTTTCGGACAGGAACTAGCCAAAAACATTCAGTACTTC. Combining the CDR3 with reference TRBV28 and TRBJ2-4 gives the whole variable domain DVKVTQSSRYLVKRTGEKVFLECVQDMDHENMFWYRQDPGLGLRLIYFSYDVKMKEKGDIPEGYSVSREKKERFSLILESASTNQTSMYLCASSFGQELAKNIQYFGAGTRLSVL.

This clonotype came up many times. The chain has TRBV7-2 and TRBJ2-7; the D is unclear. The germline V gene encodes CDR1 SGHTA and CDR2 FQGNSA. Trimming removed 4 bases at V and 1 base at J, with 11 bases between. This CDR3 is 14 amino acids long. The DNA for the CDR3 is TGTGCCAGCAGCTCCCCATTGCGGTCCTACGAGCAGTACTTC. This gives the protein CASSSPLRSYEQYF.

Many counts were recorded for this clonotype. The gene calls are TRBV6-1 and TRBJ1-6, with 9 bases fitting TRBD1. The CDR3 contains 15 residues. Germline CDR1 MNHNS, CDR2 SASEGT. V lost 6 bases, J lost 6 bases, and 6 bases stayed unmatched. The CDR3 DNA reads TGTGCCAGCAGCCCCGGGACAGGGCGTAATTCACCCCTCCACTTT. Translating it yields CASSPGTGRNSPLHF.

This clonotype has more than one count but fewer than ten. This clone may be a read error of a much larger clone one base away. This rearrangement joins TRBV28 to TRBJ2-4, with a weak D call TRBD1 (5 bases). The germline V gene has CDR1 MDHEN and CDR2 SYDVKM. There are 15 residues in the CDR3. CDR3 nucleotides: TGTGCCAGCCGGACCAGGGAACTTACCAAAAACATTAAGTACTTC. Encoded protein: CASRTRELTKNIKYF. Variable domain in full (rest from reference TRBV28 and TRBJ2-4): DVKVTQSSRYLVKRTGEKVFLECVQDMDHENMFWYRQDPGLGLRLIYFSYDVKMKEKGDIPEGYSVSREKKERFSLILESASTNQTSMYLCASRTRELTKNIKYFGAGTRLSVL.

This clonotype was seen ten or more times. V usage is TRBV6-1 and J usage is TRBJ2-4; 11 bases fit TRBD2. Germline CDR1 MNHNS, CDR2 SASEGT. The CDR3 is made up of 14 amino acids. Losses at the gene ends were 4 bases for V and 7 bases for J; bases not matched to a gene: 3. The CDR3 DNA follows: TGTGCCAGCAGTGCTAGCGGGAGGTCCAACATTCAGTACTTC. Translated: CASSASGRSNIQYF.

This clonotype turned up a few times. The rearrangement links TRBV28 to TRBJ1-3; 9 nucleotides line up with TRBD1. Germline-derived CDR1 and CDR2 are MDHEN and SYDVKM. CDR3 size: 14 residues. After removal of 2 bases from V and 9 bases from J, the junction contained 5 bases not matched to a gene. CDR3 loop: CASSLTGGPGTIYF. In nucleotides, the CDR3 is TGTGCCAGCAGTTTAACAGGGGGCCCGGGCACCATATATTTT. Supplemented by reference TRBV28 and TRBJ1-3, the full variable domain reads DVKVTQSSRYLVKRTGEKVFLECVQDMDHENMFWYRQDPGLGLRLIYFSYDVKMKEKGDIPEGYSVSREKKERFSLILESASTNQTSMYLCASSLTGGPGTIYFGEGSWLTVV.

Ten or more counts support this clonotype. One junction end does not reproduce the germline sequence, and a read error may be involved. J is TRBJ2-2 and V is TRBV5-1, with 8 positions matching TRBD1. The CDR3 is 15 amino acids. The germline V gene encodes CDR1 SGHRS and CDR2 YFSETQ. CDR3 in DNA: TGTGCCAGCAGTTCCGACAGGGGAAACACCGGGGAGCTGTTTTTT. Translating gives CASSSDRGNTGELFF.

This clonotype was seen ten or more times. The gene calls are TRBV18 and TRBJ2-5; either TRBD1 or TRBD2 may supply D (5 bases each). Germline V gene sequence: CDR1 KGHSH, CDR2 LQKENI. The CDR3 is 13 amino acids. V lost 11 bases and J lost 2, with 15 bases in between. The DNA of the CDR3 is TGTGCCGGCCGACTGGGGGATCAAGAGACCCAGTACTTC. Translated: CAGRLGDQETQYF.

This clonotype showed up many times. The CDR3: CASRGQGGNTIYF. The CDR3 nucleotides are TGTGCCAGCAGGGGACAGGGGGGAAACACCATATATTTT. The chain uses TRBV6-1 and TRBJ1-3, with 10 nucleotides matching TRBD1. Germline V lookup: CDR1 MNHNS, CDR2 SASEGT. CDR3 length equals 13 residues. Unmatched junction bases numbered 0, after V lost 6 bases and J lost 4 bases.

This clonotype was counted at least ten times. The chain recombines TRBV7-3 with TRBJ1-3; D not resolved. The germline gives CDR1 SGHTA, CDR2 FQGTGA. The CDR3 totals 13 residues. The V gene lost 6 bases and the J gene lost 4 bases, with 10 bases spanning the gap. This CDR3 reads CASSPIPGNTIYF. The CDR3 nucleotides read TGTGCCAGCAGTCCGATCCCGGGAAACACCATATATTTT.

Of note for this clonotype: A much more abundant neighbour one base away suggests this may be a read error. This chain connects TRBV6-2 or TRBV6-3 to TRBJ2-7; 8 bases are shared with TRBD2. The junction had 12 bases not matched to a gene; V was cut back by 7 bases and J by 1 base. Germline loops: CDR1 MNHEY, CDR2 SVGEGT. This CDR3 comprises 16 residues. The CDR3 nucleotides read TGTGCCAGCATACCTTCTCCGGGACTAGAATCCTACGAGCAGTACTTC. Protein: CASIPSPGLESYEQYF.

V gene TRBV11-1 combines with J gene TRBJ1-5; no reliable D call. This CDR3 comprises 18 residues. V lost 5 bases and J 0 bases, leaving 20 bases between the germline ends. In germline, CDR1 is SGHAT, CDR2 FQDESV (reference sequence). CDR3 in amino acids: CASSQKPLPLYSNQPQHF. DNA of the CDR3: TGTGCCAGCAGCCAAAAGCCACTTCCCCTTTATAGCAATCAGCCCCAGCATTTT.

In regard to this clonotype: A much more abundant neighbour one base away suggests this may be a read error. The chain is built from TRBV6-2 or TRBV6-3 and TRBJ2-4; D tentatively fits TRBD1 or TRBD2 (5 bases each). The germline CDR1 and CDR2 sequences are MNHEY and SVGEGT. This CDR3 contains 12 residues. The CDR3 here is CASSTGGNIKYF. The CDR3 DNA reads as TGTGCCAGCAGCACAGGAGGAAACATTAAGTACTTC.

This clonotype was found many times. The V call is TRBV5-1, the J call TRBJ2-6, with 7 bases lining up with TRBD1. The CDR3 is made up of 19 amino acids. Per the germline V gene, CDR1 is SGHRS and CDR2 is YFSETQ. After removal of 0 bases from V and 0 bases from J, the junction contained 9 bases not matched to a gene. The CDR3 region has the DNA TGCGCCAGCAGCTTGGGTATCTTACAGGGGCTCTCTGGGGCCAACGTCCTGACTTTC. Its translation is CASSLGILQGLSGANVLTF. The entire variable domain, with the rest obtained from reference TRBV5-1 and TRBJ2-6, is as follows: KAGVTQTPRYLIKTRGQQVTLSCSPISGHRSVSWYQQTPGQGLQFLFEYFSETQRNKGNFPGRFSGRQFSNSRSEMNVSTLELGDSALYLCASSLGILQGLSGANVLTFGAGSRLTVL.

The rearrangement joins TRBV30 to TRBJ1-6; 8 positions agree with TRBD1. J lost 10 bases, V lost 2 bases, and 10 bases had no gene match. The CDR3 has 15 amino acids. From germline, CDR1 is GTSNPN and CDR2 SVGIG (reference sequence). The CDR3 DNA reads TGTGCCTGGAGTAAAAAGGACAGGGTGCGATCACCCCTCCACTTT. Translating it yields CAWSKKDRVRSPLHF. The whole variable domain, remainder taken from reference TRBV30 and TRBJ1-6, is SQTIHQWPATLVQPVGSPLSLECTVEGTSNPNLYWYRQAAGRGLQLLFYSVGIGQISSEVPQNLSASRPQDRQFILSSKKLLLSDSGFYLCAWSKKDRVRSPLHFGNGTRLTVT.

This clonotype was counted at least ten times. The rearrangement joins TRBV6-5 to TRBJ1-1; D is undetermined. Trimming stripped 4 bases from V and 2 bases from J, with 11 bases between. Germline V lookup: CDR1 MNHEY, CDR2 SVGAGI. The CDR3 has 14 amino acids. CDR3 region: CASSSPRGNTEAFF. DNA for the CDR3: TGTGCCAGCAGTTCCCCCCGGGGAAACACTGAAGCTTTCTTT.

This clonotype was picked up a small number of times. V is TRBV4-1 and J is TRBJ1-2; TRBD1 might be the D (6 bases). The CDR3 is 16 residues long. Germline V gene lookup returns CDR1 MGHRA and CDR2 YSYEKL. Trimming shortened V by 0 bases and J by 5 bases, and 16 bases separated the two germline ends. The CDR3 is CASSQEDRRSGYGYTF. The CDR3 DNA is TGCGCCAGCAGCCAAGAGGACAGACGTTCGGGGTATGGCTACACCTTC.